This TCR beta chain was obtained from a study of cytomegalovirus exposure and HLA in healthy donors. The CDR3 is 14 amino acids. V was cut by 1 base and J by 6 bases, with 12 bases left in between. In germline, CDR1 is SQVTM, CDR2 ANQGSEA. The PCR was carried out with 60 Vbeta primers and 13 Jbeta primers. Data came from immunoSEQ multiplex PCR; TCRdb stores just in-frame clones and leaves some out. This table has about 160,000 clones, roughly 80% appearing once. This clonotype originated in a young man in good health and CMV-seronegative. Sequencing input: PBMCs. The rearrangement uses TRBV29-1 and TRBJ1-4; TRBD1 might be the D (6 bases). CDR3 coding DNA: TGCAGCGTTGAAGCGGTGAGGGGGTATGAAAAACTGTTTTTT. It specifies CSVEAVRGYEKLFF.